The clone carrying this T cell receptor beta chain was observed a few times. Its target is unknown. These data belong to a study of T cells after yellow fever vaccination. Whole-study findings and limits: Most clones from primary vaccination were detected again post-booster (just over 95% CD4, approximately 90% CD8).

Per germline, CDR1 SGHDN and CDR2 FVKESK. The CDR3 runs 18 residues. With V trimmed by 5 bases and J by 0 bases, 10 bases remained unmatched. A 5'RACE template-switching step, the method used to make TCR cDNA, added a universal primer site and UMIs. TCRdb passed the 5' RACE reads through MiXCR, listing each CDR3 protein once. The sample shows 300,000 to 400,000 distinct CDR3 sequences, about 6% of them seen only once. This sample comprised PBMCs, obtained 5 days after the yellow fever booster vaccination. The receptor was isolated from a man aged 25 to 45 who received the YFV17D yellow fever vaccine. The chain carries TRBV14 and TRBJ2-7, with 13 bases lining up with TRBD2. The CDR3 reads CASSYQGLAGLNSYEQYF. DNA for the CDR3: TGTGCCAGCAGCTACCAGGGACTAGCGGGACTCAACTCCTACGAGCAGTACTTC.